What follows describes a single TCR beta chain. The record originates from a study of OX40 agonist ivuxolimab in advanced cancers. The CDR3 is made up of 15 amino acids. J lost 3 bases, V lost 5 bases, and 5 bases had no gene match. CDR1 SSHAT and CDR2 FNYEAQ come from the germline V gene (reference sequence). The data were produced by immunoSEQ multiplex PCR, yet TCRdb's version contains in-frame clones alone and is incomplete. The data show approximately 60,000 clones, 85% to 95% seen once. V usage is TRBV7-7 and J usage is TRBJ2-1, with TRBD2 matching 9 bases. This TCR was recovered from an adult with an advanced solid tumor such as melanoma, head and neck, liver or kidney cancer. The starting material was CD4+ or CD8+ T cells sorted from blood, obtained in a trial of the OX40 agonist ivuxolimab. CDR3 coding DNA: TGTGCCAGCAGCGCTGGACTAGCGAGCTACAATGAGCAGTTCTTC. This gives the protein CASSAGLASYNEQFF.